This record looks at one TCR beta chain sequence and its context. TCRdb's table, derived via immunoSEQ multiplex PCR, lists solely in-frame clones and lacks some. Among around 70,000 clones listed, around 75% were seen once. The CDR3 loop spans 17 amino acids. The germline V gene has CDR1 MNHEY and CDR2 SMNVEV (reference sequence). J was trimmed by 0 bases and V by 8 bases; bases with no gene match: 13. This record belongs to a study of PD-1 blockade in classical Hodgkin lymphoma. Relapse was seen in all patients after autologous stem cell transplantation, and brentuximab vedotin exposure was variable.

The gene calls are TRBV27 and TRBJ1-5; 7 nucleotides align to TRBD1. Source: peripheral blood mononuclear cells (PBMCs), taken before the second cycle of nivolumab. The TCR was taken from a human donor with classical Hodgkin lymphoma. The CDR3 reads CASGVLGGPYSNQPQHF. The CDR3 DNA is TGTGCCAGCGGGGTTTTAGGGGGCCCGTATAGCAATCAGCCCCAGCATTTT.